This TCR beta chain emerged from a study of human T cells and chemical hapten exposure. This clonotype was recorded a few times. The CDR3 length is 15 residues. V was trimmed by 2 bases and J by 0 bases, leaving 8 bases between them. The germline V gene encodes CDR1 SGHNT and CDR2 YENEEA. TCRdb passed the RACE reads through MiXCR, listing each CDR3 protein once. There are roughly 160,000 distinct CDR3 sequences in the sample; roughly 15% occur only once, and 1.5% to 2% lies in the top ten. Sample time point: patch test 1, 2 weeks after DPC sensitization. Noted treatment: therapeutic diphenylcyclopropenone sensitization with weekly scalp DPC.

Sequencing was performed on whole blood, taken in connection with sensitization to the hapten diphenylcyclopropenone (DPC). This sequence joins TRBV11-3 and TRBJ1-3; D is uncertain. The TCR originated in a young woman with alopecia areata. Some clones in this sample may be carry-over from other donors' samples. For the CDR3, the DNA is TGTGCCAGCAGCTTACAGATTACCTCTGGAAACACCATATATTTT. Translating gives CASSLQITSGNTIYF.